These 5 T cell receptor beta chains originate from one sample sequenced in a study of T cells in localized non-small cell lung cancer. Measured with immunoSEQ multiplex PCR; TCRdb has only the in-frame clones, and not every one. The repertoire holds about 74,000 clones, with less than 85% as singletons. The specimen was peripheral blood, collected before any cancer treatment. These receptors all stem from a female donor of 60 years or more with stage I lung adenocarcinoma.

The chain couples TRBV4-2 to TRBJ2-5; no clear D gene. Trimming pared 4 bases from V and 0 bases from J, leaving 15 bases between. Germline CDR1 is LGHNA and CDR2 is YNFKEQ. The length of the CDR3 is 16 residues. DNA for the CDR3: TGTGCCAGCAGCCCGTCGCCTTCTAGGCACCAAGAGACCCAGTACTTC. Translation: CASSPSPSRHQETQYF.

J is TRBJ2-2 and V is TRBV6-5; 10 bases fit TRBD1. This CDR3 spans 15 amino acids. V lost 11 bases and J lost 4; bases outside the gene matches: 10. Germline CDR1 is MNHEY and CDR2 is SVGAGI. The CDR3 reads CAGKRQGARTGELFF. The CDR3 nucleotides read TGTGCCGGCAAAAGACAGGGGGCGCGCACCGGGGAGCTGTTTTTT.

The chain combines TRBV15 with TRBJ1-4, with D unclear. The CDR3 consists of 13 residues. V was trimmed by 0 bases and J by 4 bases, leaving 3 bases between them. Germline V gives CDR1 LNHNV, CDR2 YYDKDF (reference sequence). The CDR3 reads CATSRDGNEKLFF. CDR3 bases: TGTGCCACCAGCAGAGATGGTAATGAAAAACTGTTTTTT. The complete variable domain, with remaining parts taken from reference TRBV15 and TRBJ1-4, reads DAMVIQNPRYQVTQFGKPVTLSCSQTLNHNVMYWYQQKSSQAPKLLFHYYDKDFNNEADTPDNFQSRRPNTSFCFLDIRSPGLGDTAMYLCATSRDGNEKLFFGSGTQLSVL.

The V gene is TRBV28, the J gene TRBJ2-3; TRBD2 matches at 8 bases. The CDR3 has 16 residues. Looked up from germline, CDR1 is MDHEN and CDR2 is SYDVKM. Trimming removed 6 bases from V and 4 bases from J; junction bases left unmatched: 12. CDR3 DNA: TGTGCCAGCAGGGGCATGGCTAGCGGGTTCGCAGATACGCAGTATTTT. Protein product: CASRGMASGFADTQYF.

V and J are TRBV9 and TRBJ1-6; D unresolved. Germline V gene data show CDR1 as SGDLS and CDR2 as YYNGEE. The germline V and J ends were trimmed by 3 bases and 9 bases, with 13 bases remaining between them. This CDR3 contains 14 residues. The CDR3 protein is CASSEQPAASPLHF. In DNA form, the CDR3 reads TGTGCCAGCAGCGAACAGCCGGCGGCTTCACCCCTCCACTTT.